This T cell receptor (beta chain) was recovered during a study of response to subunit inactivated influenza vaccine. V was shortened by 5 bases and J by 7 bases, with 15 bases between the two germline ends. This CDR3 region has 15 residues. CDR1 is LGHDT and CDR2 is YNNKEL in the germline V gene (reference sequence). TCRdb processed the RT-PCR reads anew with MiXCR; each CDR3 protein has one entry. The table lists about 780,000 distinct CDR3 sequences, about a fifth of them singletons, with about a tenth in the top ten. The study's findings and limits: Only a handful of new T cells, the authors suggested, are recruited with each seasonal influenza vaccination.

As for this clonotype: Its target is unknown.

This sequence joins TRBV3-1 and TRBJ2-6; D perhaps matches TRBD1 (6 bases). This sequence was found in a man aged 50 to 60 who received an inactivated influenza vaccine. Sample: PBMCs from blood, taken around 5 days after vaccination. Written as DNA, the CDR3 is TGTGCCAGCAGCTCTAACAGGGCAGTAGCCAACGTCCTGACTTTC. It encodes CASSSNRAVANVLTF.